This passage covers 27 T cell receptor beta chains from one sample sequenced in a study of blood T cell repertoires in COVID-19. TCRdb's table, derived via immunoSEQ multiplex PCR, lists solely in-frame clones and lacks some. This repertoire shows some 99,000 clones, 75% to 85% found once; its top ten account for about 24%. The sample consisted of peripheral blood. These receptors came from a man aged 70-80 years with acute or convalescent COVID-19.

The rearrangement links TRBV2 to TRBJ2-3; D might be TRBD1 (6 bases). The CDR3 covers 13 residues. Germline V gene lookup returns CDR1 SNHLY and CDR2 FYNNEI. Between the trimmed V and J ends, which lost 6 bases and 3 bases, there was a span of 10 bases. Here the CDR3 reads CASSQGWTDTQYF. CDR3 in DNA: TGTGCCAGCAGCCAGGGGTGGACAGATACGCAGTATTTT.

There are a few counts of this clone. The V and J genes are TRBV6-6 and TRBJ2-5, with D maybe TRBD2 (6 bases). Germline CDR1 is MNHNY and CDR2 is SVGAGI (reference sequence). Trimming removed 5 bases from V and 7 bases from J, with 26 bases in between. The CDR3 covers 17 residues. In nucleotides, the CDR3 is TGTGCCAGCAGTCCCGCCCTTCCCCAAGGGTGGGGAGGGACCCAGTACTTC. Protein: CASSPALPQGWGGTQYF.

The chain couples TRBV29-1 to TRBJ2-6, with D unclear. V was cut by 2 bases and J by 0 bases, with 5 bases left in between. There are 14 residues in the CDR3. CDR1 and CDR2 from the germline V gene are SQVTM and ANQGSEA. CDR3 DNA: TGCAGCGTTGAAACCGGCTCTGGGGCCAACGTCCTGACTTTC. This translates into CSVETGSGANVLTF.

A few counts support this clone. The chain couples TRBV9 to TRBJ2-3; the D is unclear. V was pared by 0 bases and J by 1 base, with 6 bases between. Germline V gene lookup returns CDR1 SGDLS and CDR2 YYNGEE. This CDR3 has 14 residues. This CDR3 is CASSVVQGTDTQYF. CDR3 bases: TGTGCCAGCAGCGTAGTTCAGGGCACAGATACGCAGTATTTT.

This sequence joins TRBV3-1 (or the pseudogene TRBV3-2) and TRBJ2-7; a weak D match, TRBD1 (6 bases). The CDR3 has 16 residues. Germline V gene sequence: CDR1 LGHDT, CDR2 YNNKEL (reference sequence). Trimming took off 1 base at V and 1 base at J, with 14 bases between the two ends. The CDR3 coding sequence is TGTGCCAGCAGCCAAGCCTTAGGGGGTGGGTCCTACGAGCAGTACTTC. Protein product: CASSQALGGGSYEQYF.

The J gene is TRBJ1-2, the V gene TRBV5-1; 8 nucleotides line up with TRBD1. Trimming took 4 bases from V and 3 from J; bases not matched to a gene: 8. CDR3 size: 15 residues. The germline V gene has CDR1 SGHRS and CDR2 YFSETQ. CDR3 DNA sequence: TGCGCCAGCAGCGCCCGGACAGGGACCCACTATGGCTACACCTTC. Translated, it gives CASSARTGTHYGYTF. Full variable domain (missing parts from reference TRBV5-1 and TRBJ1-2): KAGVTQTPRYLIKTRGQQVTLSCSPISGHRSVSWYQQTPGQGLQFLFEYFSETQRNKGNFPGRFSGRQFSNSRSEMNVSTLELGDSALYLCASSARTGTHYGYTFGSGTRLTVV.

The rearrangement joins TRBV3-1 (or the pseudogene TRBV3-2) to TRBJ2-5; TRBD2 aligns across 7 bases. V lost 6 bases, J lost 3 bases, and 4 bases stayed unmatched. The length of the CDR3 is 13 residues. Per the germline V gene, CDR1 is LGHDT and CDR2 is YNNKEL (reference sequence). CDR3: CASSLAAEETQYF. For the CDR3, the DNA is TGTGCCAGCAGTCTAGCGGCCGAAGAGACCCAGTACTTC.

Here the CDR3 reads CASSPPGLTFRREQFF. Here the CDR3 DNA reads TGTGCCAGCTCACCTCCGGGACTCACCTTTCGTAGGGAGCAGTTCTTC. The chain employs TRBV18 and TRBJ2-1, with a tentative D call TRBD2 (6 bases). Germline lookup yields CDR1 KGHSH and CDR2 LQKENI. The CDR3 has 16 amino acids. V dropped 3 bases and J dropped 10 bases, with 22 bases sitting between them.

The chain combines TRBV28 with TRBJ2-7; TRBD1 might be the D (5 bases). Trimming left V 7 bases short and J 2 bases short, with 18 bases between. The CDR3 runs to 15 residues. Per the germline V gene, CDR1 is MDHEN and CDR2 is SYDVKM. The CDR3 spells CASTSGSLSPYEQYF. The CDR3 DNA is TGTGCCAGCACCTCAGGGTCGTTGTCTCCCTACGAGCAGTACTTC.

The rearrangement uses TRBV7-8 and TRBJ1-5; D ambiguous. The CDR3 contains 14 residues. V dropped 5 bases and J dropped 9 bases, with 17 bases sitting between them. CDR1 and CDR2 (germline): SGHVS, FQNEAQ. The CDR3, as DNA: TGTGCCAGCAGCGCAACAGTTCCGGGATTGCCCCAGCATTTT. Its protein product is CASSATVPGLPQHF.

The rearrangement uses TRBV2 and TRBJ1-6; no clear D. The CDR3 runs to 13 residues. Trimming left V 7 bases short and J 7 bases short, with 11 bases between. The germline CDR1 and CDR2 sequences are SNHLY and FYNNEI. Written as DNA, the CDR3 is TGTGCCAGCATTCAGTACCCGAATTCACCCCTCCACTTT. This translates into CASIQYPNSPLHF.

The chain uses TRBV15 and TRBJ1-1; D gene unclear. V lost 1 base and J lost 6, with 18 bases in between. The germline V gene has CDR1 LNHNV and CDR2 YYDKDF (reference sequence). The CDR3 is 16 amino acids. The CDR3 DNA follows: TGTGCCACCAGCAGAGGCGTTTTCGACGGGGAATCTGAAGCTTTCTTT. Residues: CATSRGVFDGESEAFF.

The chain recombines TRBV7-2 with TRBJ2-1; 15 nucleotides line up with TRBD2. With 4 bases clipped from V and 13 bases from J, the junction kept 2 bases outside the gene matches. The CDR3 runs to 13 residues. Germline V CDR1 and CDR2: SGHTA, FQGNSA. For the CDR3, the DNA is TGTGCCAGCAGCTCGGGACTAGCGGGAGGTCAGTTCTTC. As protein: CASSSGLAGGQFF.

This clone was seen at least ten times. The chain couples TRBV5-4 to TRBJ2-3; 10 bases match TRBD1. J gave up 7 bases and V 4 bases, and 6 bases lay outside the gene matches. The CDR3 is 14 amino acids. Germline V gives CDR1 SGHNT, CDR2 YYREEE (reference sequence). The CDR3 here is CASSNRDRGNTQYF. CDR3 nucleotides: TGTGCCAGCAGCAACCGGGACAGGGGAAATACGCAGTATTTT.

This clone has just a few counts. The chain has TRBV4-2 and TRBJ2-2; TRBD2 matches at 11 bases. The germline gives CDR1 LGHNA, CDR2 YNFKEQ. The CDR3 is made up of 22 amino acids. V shed 0 bases, J shed 1 base, and the junction held 16 bases outside the gene matches. CDR3: CASSQESGASGRIGKNTGELFF. CDR3 DNA sequence: TGTGCCAGCAGCCAAGAAAGTGGAGCTAGCGGGAGGATAGGGAAGAACACCGGGGAGCTGTTTTTT.

This chain joins TRBV7-9 and TRBJ2-5, with 7 bases matching TRBD2. V gave up 3 bases and J gave up 5 bases; unmatched junction bases: 3. This CDR3 has 13 amino acids. Germline lookup yields CDR1 SEHNR and CDR2 FQNEAQ (reference sequence). CDR3 sequence: CASSFLGGETQYF. The CDR3 bases are TGTGCCAGCAGCTTCCTGGGGGGGGAGACCCAGTACTTC.

V usage is TRBV29-1 and J usage is TRBJ1-4; D not certain. Germline V gene sequence: CDR1 SQVTM, CDR2 ANQGSEA. The ends were cut back, 7 bases at V and 0 bases at J, with 6 bases in the middle. This CDR3 is 12 amino acids long. The CDR3 nucleotides read TGCAGCGCTCTTGCAACTAATGAAAAACTGTTTTTT. Translated: CSALATNEKLFF.

V usage is TRBV5-6 and J usage is TRBJ1-5, with 7 bases fitting TRBD1. The V and J ends lost 4 bases and 0 bases, in that order; junction bases with no gene match: 10. This CDR3 comprises 17 residues. Per germline, CDR1 SGHDT and CDR2 YYEEEE. CDR3 nucleotide sequence: TGTGCCAGCAGCCAAGGGGGCAGGGGTCGTAGCAATCAGCCCCAGCATTTT. Translated, it gives CASSQGGRGRSNQPQHF.

This clone occurred many times. The chain is built from TRBV18 and TRBJ1-6; D might be TRBD1 (5 bases). Per germline, CDR1 KGHSH and CDR2 LQKENI. Trimming removed 2 bases from V and 9 bases from J, with 14 bases in between. The CDR3 extends over 15 amino acids. CDR3 nucleotide sequence: TGTGCCAGCTCACCAGCTCGGCGTGACAGTTCACCCCTCCACTTT. Residues: CASSPARRDSSPLHF.

This clone was seen only a few times. The gene calls are TRBV5-1 and TRBJ2-1, with 8 bases aligning to TRBD1. Germline CDR1 is SGHRS and CDR2 is YFSETQ. J lost 3 bases, V lost 4 bases, and 3 bases had no gene match. The CDR3 covers 14 residues. CDR3 loop: CASSLDRDYNEQFF. CDR3 nucleotides: TGCGCCAGCAGCCTGGACAGGGACTACAATGAGCAGTTCTTC.

The rearrangement links TRBV2 to TRBJ2-2; D gene uncertain. V dropped 3 bases and J dropped 0 bases, with 5 bases sitting between them. Germline CDR1 is SNHLY and CDR2 is FYNNEI. The CDR3 sequence is 14 residues long. For the CDR3, the DNA is TGTGCCAGCAGTGATAAAACGAACACCGGGGAGCTGTTTTTT. It yields the protein CASSDKTNTGELFF.

The V call is TRBV7-2, the J call TRBJ2-1, with 8 bases that match TRBD2. The ends lost 0 bases at V and 6 bases at J; junction bases unmatched: 7. Germline loops: CDR1 SGHTA, CDR2 FQGNSA. CDR3 length: 16 amino acids. In DNA, the CDR3 is TGTGCCAGCAGCTTAGCTCCTATGCTAGCGGGCAATGAGCAGTTCTTC. Encoded protein: CASSLAPMLAGNEQFF.

This clone was seen a single time. V is TRBV18 and J is TRBJ2-7; 11 nucleotides align to TRBD2. CDR3 length: 14 amino acids. Trimming took 7 bases from V and 7 from J; bases not matched to a gene: 9. CDR1 is KGHSH and CDR2 is LQKENI in the germline V gene. In DNA form, the CDR3 reads TGTGCCAGCTTCCCTAGCGGGAGGCCGGGGGAGCAGTACTTC. Translated: CASFPSGRPGEQYF.

CDR3 coding DNA: TGTGCCTGGAGCGGACAGGGAAATTCACCCCTCCACTTT. Protein: CAWSGQGNSPLHF. The J gene is TRBJ1-6, the V gene TRBV30, with 8 bases lining up with TRBD1. Germline lookup yields CDR1 GTSNPN and CDR2 SVGIG (reference sequence). CDR3 length: 13 amino acids. The V gene end was trimmed by 3 bases and the J gene end by 7 bases; junction bases not matched to a gene: 2.

The rearrangement joins TRBV6-1 to TRBJ1-5; D is unclear. Trimming left V 4 bases short and J 3 bases short, with 16 bases between. Germline-derived CDR1 and CDR2 are MNHNS and SASEGT. CDR3 length: 16 residues. The CDR3 sequence is CASSVGGGYFNQPQHF. DNA of the CDR3: TGTGCCAGCAGTGTAGGAGGCGGTTATTTCAATCAGCCCCAGCATTTT.

This clone was picked up one time. The CDR3 DNA reads TGTGCCAGCAGTTACCGCGTGGCGTCGGGCTACGAGCAGTACTTC. As protein: CASSYRVASGYEQYF. V usage is TRBV6-5 and J usage is TRBJ2-7; no clear D gene. The V gene lost 2 bases and the J gene lost 3 bases, with 14 bases spanning the gap. CDR3 length: 15 amino acids. Looked up from germline, CDR1 is MNHEY and CDR2 is SVGAGI.

This clone was observed a handful of times. This sequence joins TRBV28 and TRBJ2-7, with 7 bases fitting TRBD1. This CDR3 has 14 residues. V trimming: 5 bases; J trimming: 2 bases; junction bases outside the gene matches: 6. Germline lookup yields CDR1 MDHEN and CDR2 SYDVKM. CDR3 bases: TGTGCCAGCAGTCCCGGGACAGCGACCTACGAGCAGTACTTC. This codes for CASSPGTATYEQYF.